This TCR beta chain came from a study of blood T cells in healthy people across ages. J lost 12 bases, V lost 6 bases, and 9 bases had no gene match. This CDR3 spans 15 amino acids. Germline CDR1 and CDR2: MDHEN and SYDVKM. This clonotype was observed a few times. A second about 7 to 11 cycle PCR used barcoded and J-beta primers. Via MiXCR, TCRdb re-called the 5' RACE reads, giving one row per CDR3 protein. The sample carries hundreds of thousands of distinct CDR3 sequences, approximately 67% recorded once. The receptor comes from a man under 40 in good health. V and J are TRBV28 and TRBJ2-1; 15 bases agree with TRBD2. Sequenced input: blood. This CDR3 reads CASSTGTSGGQGQFF. The CDR3 coding sequence is TGTGCCAGCAGCACCGGGACTAGCGGGGGGCAGGGGCAGTTCTTC.